This TCR beta chain was documented in a study of chemoradiotherapy in HPV16-positive cancers. Turning to the study itself: Candidate HPV-specific T-cell clones and common TCR motifs came from functional assays in a couple of HPV16-positive patients.

Study-level findings and limits: Functional assays defining HPV-specific T cells used only a couple of HPV16-positive patients. Candidate HPV-specific clones and E7-related TCR motifs grew in tumor during treatment.

The trim removed 9 bases at V and 1 base at J, leaving 1 base unmatched. Germline V lookup: CDR1 LNHDA, CDR2 SQIVND (reference sequence). The CDR3 consists of 13 residues. As regards this clone: Its specificity is unknown.

Sequencing used immunoSEQ multiplex PCR; TCRdb keeps in-frame clones, though not all of them. The sample includes about 8,600 clones, 60% to 80% of them seen just once. This material was acquired from a patient who underwent chemoradiotherapy. The chain recombines TRBV19 with TRBJ2-3; TRBD2 aligns across 10 bases. This sequence originates from a human donor with HPV-associated anogenital cancer. The CDR3 loop is CASGTSGTDTQYF. The DNA of the CDR3 is TGTGCCAGCGGGACTAGCGGCACAGATACGCAGTATTTT.